The subject of this entry is one T cell receptor (beta chain). The record originates from a study of identical twins. Trimming shortened V by 3 bases and J by 10 bases, and 13 bases separated the two germline ends. The CDR3 has 14 residues. Germline CDR1 and CDR2: MGHDK and SYGVNS. Via MiXCR, TCRdb re-called the 5' RACE reads, giving one row per CDR3 protein. This sample has approximately 250,000 distinct CDR3 sequences, with roughly 7.1% found just once. This sample was shared with a second study, whose subject was T cells expressing NK-cell markers.

The chain links TRBV25-1 to TRBJ1-6, with D tentatively TRBD1 (5 bases). Material: CD8+ T cells sorted from blood. This sequence originates from a woman in her late teens or twenties in good health. This chain's CDR3 is CASSEGGSGSPLHF. CDR3 coding DNA: TGTGCCAGCAGTGAGGGGGGTTCCGGATCACCCCTCCACTTT.